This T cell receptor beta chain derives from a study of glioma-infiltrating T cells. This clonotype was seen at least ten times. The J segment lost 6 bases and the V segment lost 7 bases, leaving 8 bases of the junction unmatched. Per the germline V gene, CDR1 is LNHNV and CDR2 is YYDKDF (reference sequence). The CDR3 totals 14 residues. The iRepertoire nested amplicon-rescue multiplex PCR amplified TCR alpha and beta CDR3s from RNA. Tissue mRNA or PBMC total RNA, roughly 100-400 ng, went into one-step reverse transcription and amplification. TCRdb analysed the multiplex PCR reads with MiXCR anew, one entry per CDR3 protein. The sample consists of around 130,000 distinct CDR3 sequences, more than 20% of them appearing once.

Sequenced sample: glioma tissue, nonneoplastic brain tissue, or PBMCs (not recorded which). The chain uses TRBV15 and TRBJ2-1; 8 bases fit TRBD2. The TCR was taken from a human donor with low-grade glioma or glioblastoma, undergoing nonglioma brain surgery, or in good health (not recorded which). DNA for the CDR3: TGTGCCACCAAAAGAGCGGGGGATTCCAATGAGCAGTTCTTC. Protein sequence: CATKRAGDSNEQFF.